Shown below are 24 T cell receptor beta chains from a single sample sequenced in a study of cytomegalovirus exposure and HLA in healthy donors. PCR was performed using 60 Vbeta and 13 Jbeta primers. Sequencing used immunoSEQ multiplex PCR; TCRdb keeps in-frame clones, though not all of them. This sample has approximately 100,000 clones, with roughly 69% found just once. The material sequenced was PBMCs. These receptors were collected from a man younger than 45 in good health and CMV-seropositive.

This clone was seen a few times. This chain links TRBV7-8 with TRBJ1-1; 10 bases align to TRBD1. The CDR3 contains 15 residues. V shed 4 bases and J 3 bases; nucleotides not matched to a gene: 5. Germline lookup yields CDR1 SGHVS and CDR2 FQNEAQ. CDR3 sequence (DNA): TGTGCCAGCAGCTCTCCGGGACAGGGGCACACTGAAGCTTTCTTT. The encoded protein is CASSSPGQGHTEAFF.

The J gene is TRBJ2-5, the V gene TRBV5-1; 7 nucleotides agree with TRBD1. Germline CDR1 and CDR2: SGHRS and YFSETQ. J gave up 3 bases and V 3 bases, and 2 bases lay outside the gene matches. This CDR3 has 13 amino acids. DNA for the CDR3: TGCGCCAGCAGCTGGGGACAGAAAGAGACCCAGTACTTC. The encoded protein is CASSWGQKETQYF.

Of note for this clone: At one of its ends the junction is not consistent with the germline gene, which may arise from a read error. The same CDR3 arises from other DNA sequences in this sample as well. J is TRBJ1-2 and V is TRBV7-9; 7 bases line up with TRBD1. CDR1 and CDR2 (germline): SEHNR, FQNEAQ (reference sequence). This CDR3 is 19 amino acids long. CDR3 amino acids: CASSDPFVPTTGTVYGYTF. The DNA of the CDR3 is TGCGCCAGCAGCGACCCTTTCGTCCCTACAACCGGGACAGTCTATGGCTACACCTTC.

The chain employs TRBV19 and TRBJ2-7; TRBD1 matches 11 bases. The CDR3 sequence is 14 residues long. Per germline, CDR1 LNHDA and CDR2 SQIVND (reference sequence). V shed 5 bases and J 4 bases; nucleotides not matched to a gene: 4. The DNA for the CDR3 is TGTGCCAGTAGTTCCGGGACAGGGGGGTACGAGCAGTACTTC. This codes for CASSSGTGGYEQYF.

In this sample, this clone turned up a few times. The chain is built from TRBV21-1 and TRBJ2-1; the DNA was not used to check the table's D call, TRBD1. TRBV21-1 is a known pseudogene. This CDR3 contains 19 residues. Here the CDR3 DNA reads TGTGCCAGCAGCAACAAAAGGGCGGGGACAGGGCGTATATTTTACGAGCAGTTCTTC. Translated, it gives CASSNKRAGTGRIFYEQFF.

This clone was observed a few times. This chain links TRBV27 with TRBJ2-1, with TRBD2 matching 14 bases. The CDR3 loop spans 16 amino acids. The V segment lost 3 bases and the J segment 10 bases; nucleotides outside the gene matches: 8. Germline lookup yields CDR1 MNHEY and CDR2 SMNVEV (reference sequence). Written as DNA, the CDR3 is TGTGCCAGCAGTTTGGGGACTAGCGGGGGACCAGGGGAGCAGTTCTTC. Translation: CASSLGTSGGPGEQFF.

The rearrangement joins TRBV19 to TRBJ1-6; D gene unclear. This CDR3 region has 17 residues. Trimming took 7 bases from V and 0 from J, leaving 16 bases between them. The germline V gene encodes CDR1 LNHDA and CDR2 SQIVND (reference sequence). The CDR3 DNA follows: TGTGCCAGTACCTCAGGAGGGCAGATCTCCTATAATTCACCCCTCCACTTT. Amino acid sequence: CASTSGGQISYNSPLHF.

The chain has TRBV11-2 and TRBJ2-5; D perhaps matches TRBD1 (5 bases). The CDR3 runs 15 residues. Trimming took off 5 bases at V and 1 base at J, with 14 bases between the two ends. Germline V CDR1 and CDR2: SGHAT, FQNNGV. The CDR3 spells CASSPWGRVQETQYF. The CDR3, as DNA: TGTGCCAGCAGCCCCTGGGGCAGGGTCCAAGAGACCCAGTACTTC.

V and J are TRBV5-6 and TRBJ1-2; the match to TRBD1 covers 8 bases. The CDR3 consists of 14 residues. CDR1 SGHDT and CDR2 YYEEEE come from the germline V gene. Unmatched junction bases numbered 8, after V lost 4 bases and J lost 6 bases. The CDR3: CASSGQGRGDGYTF. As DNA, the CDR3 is TGTGCCAGCAGCGGACAGGGACGAGGAGATGGCTACACCTTC.

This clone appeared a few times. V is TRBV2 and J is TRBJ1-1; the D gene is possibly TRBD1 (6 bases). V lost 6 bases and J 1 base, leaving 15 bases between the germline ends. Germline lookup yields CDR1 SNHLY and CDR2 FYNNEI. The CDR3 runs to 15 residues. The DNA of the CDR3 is TGTGCCAGCAGCCGACTGGGGACACGGAACACTGAAGCTTTCTTT. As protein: CASSRLGTRNTEAFF.

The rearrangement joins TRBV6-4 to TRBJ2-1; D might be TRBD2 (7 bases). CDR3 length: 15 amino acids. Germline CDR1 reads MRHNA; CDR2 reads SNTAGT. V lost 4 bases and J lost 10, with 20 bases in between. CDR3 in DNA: TGTGCCAGCAGTGCCGCGATGGGGGGGGCCGGAGAGCAGTTCTTC. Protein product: CASSAAMGGAGEQFF.

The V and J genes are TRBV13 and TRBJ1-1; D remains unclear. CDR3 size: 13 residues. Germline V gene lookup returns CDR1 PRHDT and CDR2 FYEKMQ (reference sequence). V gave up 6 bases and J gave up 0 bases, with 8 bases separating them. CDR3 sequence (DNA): TGTGCCAGCAGTCCCTTTTTGAACACTGAAGCTTTCTTT. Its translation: CASSPFLNTEAFF.

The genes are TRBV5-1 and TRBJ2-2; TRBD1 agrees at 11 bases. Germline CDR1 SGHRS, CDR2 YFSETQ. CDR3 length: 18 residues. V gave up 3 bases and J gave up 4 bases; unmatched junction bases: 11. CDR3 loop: CASSSSWTGGGITGELFF. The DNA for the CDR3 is TGCGCCAGCAGCTCCTCCTGGACAGGGGGCGGTATCACCGGGGAGCTGTTTTTT.

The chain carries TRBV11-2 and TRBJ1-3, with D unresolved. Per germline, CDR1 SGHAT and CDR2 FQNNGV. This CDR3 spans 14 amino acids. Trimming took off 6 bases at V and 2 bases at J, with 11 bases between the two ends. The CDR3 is CASRTTGTGNTIYF. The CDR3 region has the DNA TGTGCCAGCAGGACGACGGGGACTGGAAACACCATATATTTT. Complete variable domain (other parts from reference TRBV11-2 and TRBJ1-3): EAGVAQSPRYKIIEKRQSVAFWCNPISGHATLYWYQQILGQGPKLLIQFQNNGVVDDSQLPKDRFSAERLKGVDSTLKIQPAKLEDSAVYLCASRTTGTGNTIYFGEGSWLTVV.

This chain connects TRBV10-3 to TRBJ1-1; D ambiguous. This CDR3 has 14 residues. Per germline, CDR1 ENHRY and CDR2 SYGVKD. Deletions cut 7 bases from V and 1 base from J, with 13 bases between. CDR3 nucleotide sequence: TGTGCCATCACCCGAGACATAGGGAACACTGAAGCTTTCTTT. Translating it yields CAITRDIGNTEAFF.

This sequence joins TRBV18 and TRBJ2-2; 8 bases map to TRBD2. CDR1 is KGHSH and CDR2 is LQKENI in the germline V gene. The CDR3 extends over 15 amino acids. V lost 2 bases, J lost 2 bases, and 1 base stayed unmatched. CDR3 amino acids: CASSPGLANTGELFF. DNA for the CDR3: TGTGCCAGCTCACCAGGACTAGCCAACACCGGGGAGCTGTTTTTT.

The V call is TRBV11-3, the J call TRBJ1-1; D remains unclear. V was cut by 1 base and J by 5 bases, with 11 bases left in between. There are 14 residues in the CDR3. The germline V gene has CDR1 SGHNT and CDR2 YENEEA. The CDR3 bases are TGTGCCAGCAGCTTAGCTCTCGGGAGAACTGAAGCTTTCTTT. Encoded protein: CASSLALGRTEAFF.

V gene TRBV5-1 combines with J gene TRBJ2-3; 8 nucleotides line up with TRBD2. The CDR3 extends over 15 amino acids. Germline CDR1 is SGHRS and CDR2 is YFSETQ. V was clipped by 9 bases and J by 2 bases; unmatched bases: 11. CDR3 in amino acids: CATGWAGGPTDTQYF. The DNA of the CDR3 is TGCGCCACCGGATGGGCGGGGGGTCCCACAGATACGCAGTATTTT.

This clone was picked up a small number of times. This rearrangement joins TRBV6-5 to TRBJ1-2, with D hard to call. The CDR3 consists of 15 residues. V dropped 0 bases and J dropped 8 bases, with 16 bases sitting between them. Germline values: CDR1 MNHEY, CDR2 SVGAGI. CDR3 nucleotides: TGTGCCAGCAGTTACTCGATAGAACCGCCCCTAGGCTACACCTTC. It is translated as CASSYSIEPPLGYTF.

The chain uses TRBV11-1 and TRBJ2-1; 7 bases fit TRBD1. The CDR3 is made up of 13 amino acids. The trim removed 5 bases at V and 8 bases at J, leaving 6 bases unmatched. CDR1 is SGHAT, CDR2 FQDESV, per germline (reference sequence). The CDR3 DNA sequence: TGTGCCAGCAGCAGGGGGCGGCACGATGAGCAGTTCTTC. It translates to CASSRGRHDEQFF.

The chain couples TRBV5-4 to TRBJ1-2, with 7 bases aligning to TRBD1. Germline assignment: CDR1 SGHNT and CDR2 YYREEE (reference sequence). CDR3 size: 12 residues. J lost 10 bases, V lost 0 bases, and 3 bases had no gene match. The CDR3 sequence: CASSLATGAYTF. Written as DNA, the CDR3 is TGTGCCAGCAGCTTGGCCACAGGGGCCTACACCTTC. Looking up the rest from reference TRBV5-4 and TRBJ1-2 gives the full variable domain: ETGVTQSPTHLIKTRGQQVTLRCSSQSGHNTVSWYQQALGQGPQFIFQYYREEENGRGNFPPRFSGLQFPNYSSELNVNALELDDSALYLCASSLATGAYTFGSGTRLTVV.

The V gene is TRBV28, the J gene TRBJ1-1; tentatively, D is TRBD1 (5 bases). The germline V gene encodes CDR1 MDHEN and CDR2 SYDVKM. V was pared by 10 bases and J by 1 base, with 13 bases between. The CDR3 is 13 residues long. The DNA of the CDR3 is TGTGCCATCTGGGGGGGGTGGAACACTGAAGCTTTCTTT. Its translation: CAIWGGWNTEAFF. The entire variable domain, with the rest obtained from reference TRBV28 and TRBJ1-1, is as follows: DVKVTQSSRYLVKRTGEKVFLECVQDMDHENMFWYRQDPGLGLRLIYFSYDVKMKEKGDIPEGYSVSREKKERFSLILESASTNQTSMYLCAIWGGWNTEAFFGQGTRLTVV.

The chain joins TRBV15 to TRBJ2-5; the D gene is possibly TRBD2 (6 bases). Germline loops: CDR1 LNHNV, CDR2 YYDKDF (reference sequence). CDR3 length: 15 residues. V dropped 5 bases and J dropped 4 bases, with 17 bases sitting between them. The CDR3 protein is CATSPLLEGLETQYF. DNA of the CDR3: TGTGCCACCAGCCCCCTTTTGGAGGGACTAGAGACCCAGTACTTC.

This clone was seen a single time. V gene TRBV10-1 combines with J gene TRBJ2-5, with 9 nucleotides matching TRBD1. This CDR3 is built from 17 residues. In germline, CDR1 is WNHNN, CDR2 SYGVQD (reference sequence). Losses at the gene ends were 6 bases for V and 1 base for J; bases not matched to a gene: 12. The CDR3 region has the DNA TGCGCCAGCAGCCCAAAACAACAGGGGGCCCGCCAAGAGACCCAGTACTTC. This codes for CASSPKQQGARQETQYF.